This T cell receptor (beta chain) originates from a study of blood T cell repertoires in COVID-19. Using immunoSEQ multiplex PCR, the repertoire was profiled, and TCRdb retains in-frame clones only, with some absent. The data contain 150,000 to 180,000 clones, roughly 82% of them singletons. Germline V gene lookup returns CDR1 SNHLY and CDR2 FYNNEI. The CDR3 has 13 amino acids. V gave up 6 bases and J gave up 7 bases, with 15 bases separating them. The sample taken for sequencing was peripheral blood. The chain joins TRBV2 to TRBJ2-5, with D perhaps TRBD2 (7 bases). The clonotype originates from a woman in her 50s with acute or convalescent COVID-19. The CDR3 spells CASRSGTIGTQYF. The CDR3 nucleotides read TGTGCCAGCAGAAGCGGGACAATCGGGACCCAGTACTTC.